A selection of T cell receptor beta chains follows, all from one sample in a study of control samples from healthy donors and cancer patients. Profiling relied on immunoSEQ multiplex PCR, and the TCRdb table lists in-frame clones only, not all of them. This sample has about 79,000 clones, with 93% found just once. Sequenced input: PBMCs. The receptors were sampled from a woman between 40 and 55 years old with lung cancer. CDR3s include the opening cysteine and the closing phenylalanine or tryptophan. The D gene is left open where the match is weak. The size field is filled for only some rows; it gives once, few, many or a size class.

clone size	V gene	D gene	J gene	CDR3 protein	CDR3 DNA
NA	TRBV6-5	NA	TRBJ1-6	CASSYTGKDSPLHF	TGTGCCAGCAGTTACACAGGGAAGGATTCACCCCTCCACTTT
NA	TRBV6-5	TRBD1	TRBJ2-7	CASSPGTGGTGEQYF	TGTGCCAGCAGTCCCGGGACAGGGGGCACGGGCGAGCAGTACTTC
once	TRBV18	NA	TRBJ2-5	CASSPLSVSETQYF	TGTGCCAGCTCACCACTTTCCGTGTCAGAGACCCAGTACTTC
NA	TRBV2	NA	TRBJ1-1	CASSPDRLNTEAFF	TGTGCCAGCAGCCCCGACAGGCTGAACACTGAAGCTTTCTTT
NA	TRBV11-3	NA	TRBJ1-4	CASSILGGGKLFF	TGTGCCAGCAGCATCCTCGGGGGGGGGAAACTGTTTTTT
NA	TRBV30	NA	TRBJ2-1	CAWRGGGHINNEQFF	TGTGCCTGGCGTGGGGGGGGGCACATAAACAATGAGCAGTTCTTC
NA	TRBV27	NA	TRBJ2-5	CASSLGSGETQYF	TGTGCCAGCAGTTTGGGCTCTGGAGAGACCCAGTACTTC
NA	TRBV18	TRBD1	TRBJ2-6	CASSPPGTAISGANVLTF	TGTGCCAGCTCACCACCCGGGACAGCTATCTCTGGGGCCAACGTCCTGACTTTC
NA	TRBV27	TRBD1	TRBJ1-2	CASSLTGGNGYTF	TGTGCCAGCAGCTTAACAGGGGGTAATGGCTACACCTTC
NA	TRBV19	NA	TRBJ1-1	CASSIVRGATEAFF	TGTGCCAGTAGTATAGTGCGGGGGGCCACTGAAGCTTTCTTT
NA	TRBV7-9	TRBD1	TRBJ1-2	CASRRTGIKNYGYTF	TGTGCCAGCAGGAGGACAGGGATCAAAAACTATGGCTACACCTTC
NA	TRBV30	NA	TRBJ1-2	CAWNPAGNYGYTF	TGTGCCTGGAATCCCGCGGGGAACTATGGCTACACCTTC
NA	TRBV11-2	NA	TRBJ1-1	CASSLDLNPNTEAFF	TGTGCCAGCAGCTTAGATCTGAACCCGAACACTGAAGCTTTCTTT
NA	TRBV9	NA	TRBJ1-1	CASSPAGGMNTEAFF	TGTGCCAGCAGCCCCGCTGGAGGGATGAACACTGAAGCTTTCTTT
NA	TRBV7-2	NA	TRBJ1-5	CASSTRRNQPQHF	TGTGCCAGCAGCACTAGGCGAAATCAGCCCCAGCATTTT
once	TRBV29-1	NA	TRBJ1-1	CSATRQEGNTEAFF	TGCAGCGCCACGAGACAGGAGGGGAACACTGAAGCTTTCTTT
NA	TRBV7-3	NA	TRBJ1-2	CASSFVGRDGYTF	TGTGCCAGCAGCTTTGTGGGGCGGGATGGCTACACCTTC
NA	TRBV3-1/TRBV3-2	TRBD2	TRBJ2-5	CASSQLAGGTQYF	TGTGCCAGCAGCCAACTAGCGGGAGGGACCCAGTACTTC
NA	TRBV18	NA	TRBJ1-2	CASSPLGFLGYGYTF	TGTGCCAGCTCACCACTGGGGTTTCTGGGCTATGGCTACACCTTC
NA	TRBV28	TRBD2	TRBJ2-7	CASSRAGGVNEQYF	TGTGCCAGCAGCCGCGCGGGGGGCGTGAACGAGCAGTACTTC
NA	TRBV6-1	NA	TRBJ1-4	CASSEVSGDEKLFF	TGTGCCAGCAGTGAAGTCAGCGGGGATGAAAAACTGTTTTTT
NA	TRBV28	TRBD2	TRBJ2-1	CASSLARGGSSYNEQFF	TGTGCCAGCAGTTTAGCGCGGGGGGGCAGCTCCTACAATGAGCAGTTCTTC
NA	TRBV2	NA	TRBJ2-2	CASSEIPLARTGELFF	TGTGCCAGCAGTGAAATCCCCCTAGCGAGGACCGGGGAGCTGTTTTTT